The 2 T cell receptor beta chains in this list originate from one sample, sequenced in a study of immune evolution from preneoplasia to lung adenocarcinoma. Clones were sequenced by immunoSEQ multiplex PCR, and TCRdb holds only the in-frame ones, with some missing. This sample has around 14,000 clones, with roughly 80% found just once. Sequencing was done on a sample of FFPE minimally invasive lung adenocarcinoma tissue. All receptors derive from a person aged 60-79 years with lung adenocarcinoma.

V and J are TRBV6-4 and TRBJ2-1; D possibly corresponds to TRBD2 (5 bases). Germline assignment: CDR1 MRHNA and CDR2 SNTAGT. Trimming took off 4 bases at V and 9 bases at J, with 13 bases between the two ends. This CDR3 is 13 amino acids long. Here the CDR3 DNA reads TGTGCCAGCAGTGGACTTCGGGGTCGTGAGCAGTTCTTC. Its translation is CASSGLRGREQFF.

The rearrangement links TRBV4-1 to TRBJ1-1, with a tentative D call TRBD1 (5 bases). Trimming cost V 3 bases and J 6 bases, with 14 bases left between them. CDR1 is MGHRA, CDR2 YSYEKL, per germline. This CDR3 has 14 residues. The CDR3 DNA reads as TGCGCCAGCAGCCACACATCAGGGCCCTCTGAAGCTTTCTTT. Protein: CASSHTSGPSEAFF.